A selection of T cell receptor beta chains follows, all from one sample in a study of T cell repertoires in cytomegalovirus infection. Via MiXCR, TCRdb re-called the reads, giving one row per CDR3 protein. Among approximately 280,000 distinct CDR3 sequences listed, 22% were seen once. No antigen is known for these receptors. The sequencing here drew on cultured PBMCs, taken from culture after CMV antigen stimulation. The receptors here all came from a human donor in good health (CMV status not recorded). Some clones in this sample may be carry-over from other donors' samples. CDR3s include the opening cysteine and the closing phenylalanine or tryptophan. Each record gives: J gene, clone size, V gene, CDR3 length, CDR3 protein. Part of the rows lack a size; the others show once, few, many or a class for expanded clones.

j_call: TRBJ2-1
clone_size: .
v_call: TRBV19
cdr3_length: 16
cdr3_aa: CASSLSTGTRRNEQFF

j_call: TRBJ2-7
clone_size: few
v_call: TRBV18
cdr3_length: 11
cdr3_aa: CASSPSDEQYF

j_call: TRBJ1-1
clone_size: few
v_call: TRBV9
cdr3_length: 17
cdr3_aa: CASSQTAYPRTESEAFF

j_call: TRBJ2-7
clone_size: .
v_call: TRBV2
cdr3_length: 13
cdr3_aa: CASSEPLSYEQYF

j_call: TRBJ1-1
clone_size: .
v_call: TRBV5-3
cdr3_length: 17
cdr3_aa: CASSPHGTGGKGTEAFF

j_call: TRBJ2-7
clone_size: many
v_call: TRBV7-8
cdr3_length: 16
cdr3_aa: CASSLLGAGPSYEQYF

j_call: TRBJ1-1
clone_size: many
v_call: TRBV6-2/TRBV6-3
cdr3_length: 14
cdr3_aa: CASTRGQGVTEAFF

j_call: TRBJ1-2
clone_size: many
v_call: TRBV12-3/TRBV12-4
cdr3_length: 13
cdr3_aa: CASSWDRIYGYTF

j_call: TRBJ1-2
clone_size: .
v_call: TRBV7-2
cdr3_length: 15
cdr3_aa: CASRGDRISSYGYTF

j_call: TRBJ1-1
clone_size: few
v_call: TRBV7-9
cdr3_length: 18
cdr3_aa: CASSLISPRLGLYTEAFF

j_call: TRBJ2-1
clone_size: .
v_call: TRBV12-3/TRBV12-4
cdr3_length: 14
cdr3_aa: CASKSGSSYNEQFF

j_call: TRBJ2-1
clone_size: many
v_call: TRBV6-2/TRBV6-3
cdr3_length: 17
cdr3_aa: CASSFETSGRIYNEQFF

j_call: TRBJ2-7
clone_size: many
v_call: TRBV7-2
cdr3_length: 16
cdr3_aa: CASSTTGTSGSYEQYF

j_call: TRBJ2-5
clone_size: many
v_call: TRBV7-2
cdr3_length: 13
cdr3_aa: CASSRGVGETQYF

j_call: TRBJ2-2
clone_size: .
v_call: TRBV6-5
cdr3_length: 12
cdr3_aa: CASKTGAGELFF

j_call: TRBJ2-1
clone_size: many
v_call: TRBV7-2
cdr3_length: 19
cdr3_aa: CASSLAGTSSSSSYNEQFF

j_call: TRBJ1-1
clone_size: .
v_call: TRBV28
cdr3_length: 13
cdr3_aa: CASSLSARGHAFF

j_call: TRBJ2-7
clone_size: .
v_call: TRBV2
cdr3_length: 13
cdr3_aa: CASSEGGIYEQYF

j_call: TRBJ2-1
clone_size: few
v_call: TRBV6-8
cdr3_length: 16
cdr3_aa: CASLSPASGRRSEQFF

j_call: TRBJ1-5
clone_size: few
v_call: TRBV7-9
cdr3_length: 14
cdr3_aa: CASSSIGGNQPQHF

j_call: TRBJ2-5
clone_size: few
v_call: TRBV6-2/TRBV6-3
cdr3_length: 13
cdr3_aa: CASTTSGTETQYF

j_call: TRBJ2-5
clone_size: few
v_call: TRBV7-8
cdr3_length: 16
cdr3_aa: CASSVGDGLSQETQYF

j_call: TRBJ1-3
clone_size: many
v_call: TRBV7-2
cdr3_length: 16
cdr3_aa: CASSPRISSSGNTIYF

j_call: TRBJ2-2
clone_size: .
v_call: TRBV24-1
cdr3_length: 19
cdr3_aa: CATSDRSGTSGRDTGELFF

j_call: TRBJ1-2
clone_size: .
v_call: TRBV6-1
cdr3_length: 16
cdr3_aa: CASSFILTGGTYGYTF

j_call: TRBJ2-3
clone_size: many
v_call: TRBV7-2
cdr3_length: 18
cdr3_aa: CASSLGGLAGVATDTQYF

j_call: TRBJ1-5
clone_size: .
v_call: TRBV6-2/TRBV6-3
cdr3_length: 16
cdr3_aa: CASSPTGAPARRPQHF

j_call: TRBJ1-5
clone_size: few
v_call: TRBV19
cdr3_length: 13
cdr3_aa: CASTIGMAQPQHF

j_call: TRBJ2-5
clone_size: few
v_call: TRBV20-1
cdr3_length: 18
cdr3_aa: CSAETPGTSGTYQETQYF

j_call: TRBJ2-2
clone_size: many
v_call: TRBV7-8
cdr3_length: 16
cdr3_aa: CASSLVRIPNTGELFF

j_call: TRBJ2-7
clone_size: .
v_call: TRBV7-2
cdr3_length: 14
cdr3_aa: CASSPQSGRDEQYF

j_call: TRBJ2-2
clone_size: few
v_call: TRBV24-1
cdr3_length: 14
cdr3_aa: CASRDGSNTGELFF

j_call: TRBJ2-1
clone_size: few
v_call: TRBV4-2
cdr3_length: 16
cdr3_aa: CASSHGGRTSLNEQFF

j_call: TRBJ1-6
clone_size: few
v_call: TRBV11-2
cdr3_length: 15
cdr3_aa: CASSVQTGTNSPLHF

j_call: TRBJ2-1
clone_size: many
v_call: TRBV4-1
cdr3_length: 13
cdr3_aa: CASSAGWKDEQFF

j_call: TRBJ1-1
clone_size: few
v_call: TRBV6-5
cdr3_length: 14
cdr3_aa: CASSYAGIDTEAFF

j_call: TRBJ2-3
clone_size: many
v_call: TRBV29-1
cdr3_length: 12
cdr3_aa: CSVGIGTDTQYF

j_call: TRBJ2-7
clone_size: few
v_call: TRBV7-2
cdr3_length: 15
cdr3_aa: CASSLGLASSYEQYF

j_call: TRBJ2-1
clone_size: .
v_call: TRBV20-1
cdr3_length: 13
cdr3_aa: CSQAGVTYNEQFF

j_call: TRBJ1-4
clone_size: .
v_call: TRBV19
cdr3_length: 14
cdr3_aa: CASTPGGSNEKLFF

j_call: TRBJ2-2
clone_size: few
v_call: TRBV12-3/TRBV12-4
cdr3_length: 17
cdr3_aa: CASSFILAGPSPGELFF

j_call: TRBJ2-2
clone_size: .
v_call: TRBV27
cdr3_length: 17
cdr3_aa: CASSLLSGNRVTGELFF